A selection of T cell receptor beta chains follows, all from one sample in a study of blood T cells in healthy people across ages. TCRdb re-derived calls from the 5' RACE reads in MiXCR, one entry per CDR3 protein. The repertoire holds 650,000 to 700,000 distinct CDR3 sequences, with under 65% as singletons. The sample comprised blood. These receptors were collected from a woman over 75 in good health. Both conserved end residues are part of each CDR3. The D gene is left open where the match is weak. Clone size, where shown, is once, few, many, or a class for clones that have expanded.

CDR3aa	CDR3nt	abundance	v_gene	j_gene	d_gene
CASTRTYSTDTQYF	TGTGCCAGCACTCGGACTTATAGCACAGATACGCAGTATTTT	.	TRBV7-8	TRBJ2-3	.
CSVVRGEQFF	TGCAGCGTTGTGCGCGGGGAGCAGTTCTTC	many	TRBV29-1	TRBJ2-1	.
CSASTHSGYTF	TGCAGTGCTAGTACACACTCTGGCTACACCTTC	once	TRBV20-1	TRBJ1-2	.
CASSDPGAEQFF	TGCGCCAGCAGTGATCCGGGCGCTGAGCAGTTCTTC	many	TRBV10-1	TRBJ2-1	.
CASSQEIRGPYGYTF	TGCGCCAGCAGCCAAGAGATCAGAGGCCCCTATGGCTACACCTTC	.	TRBV4-3	TRBJ1-2	.
CSYRGGSPLHF	TGCAGTTACAGGGGAGGATCACCCCTCCACTTT	.	TRBV20-1	TRBJ1-6	TRBD1
CASSPGDRYNEQFF	TGTGCCAGCAGTCCGGGGGACAGGTACAATGAGCAGTTCTTC	many	TRBV28	TRBJ2-1	TRBD1
CASSSDRGGGYTF	TGTGCCAGCAGCTCCGACAGGGGTGGTGGCTACACCTTC	once	TRBV6-5	TRBJ1-2	TRBD1
CASSAEGTGELFF	TGCGCCAGCAGCGCCGAGGGAACCGGGGAGCTGTTTTTT	.	TRBV4-1	TRBJ2-2	.
CSVGTIGSYEQYF	TGCAGCGTTGGAACAATCGGCTCCTACGAGCAGTACTTC	.	TRBV29-1	TRBJ2-7	.
CASSLGGPRTDTQYF	TGTGCCAGCAGTTTAGGGGGGCCTCGCACAGATACGCAGTATTTT	few	TRBV28	TRBJ2-3	.
CASSVGQGETQYF	TGTGCCAGCAGCGTAGGACAGGGAGAGACCCAGTACTTC	many	TRBV9	TRBJ2-5	TRBD1
CASSCPGELFF	TGTGCCAGCAGTTGCCCCGGGGAGCTGTTTTTT	.	TRBV6-6	TRBJ2-2	.
CASSLSAGPAGTQYF	TGTGCCAGCAGCTTATCAGCGGGCCCAGCGGGTACGCAGTATTTT	many	TRBV7-3	TRBJ2-3	.
CSAEAGVSYEQFF	TGCAGTGCCGAAGCGGGAGTCTCCTACGAGCAGTTCTTC	.	TRBV20-1	TRBJ2-1	TRBD2
CATRQASSYNEQFF	TGTGCCACAAGACAGGCCAGCTCCTACAATGAGCAGTTCTTC	many	TRBV28	TRBJ2-1	.
CASSLARLAGGYEQYF	TGTGCCAGCAGCTTAGCGAGACTAGCGGGAGGTTACGAGCAGTACTTC	.	TRBV7-2	TRBJ2-7	TRBD2
CASNSYGTYNEQYF	TGCGCCAGCAATTCCTACGGGACTTACAATGAGCAGTACTTC	once	TRBV5-1	TRBJ2-7	.
CASSERAASDTGELFF	TGTGCCAGCAGTGAGAGGGCTGCTAGCGACACCGGGGAGCTGTTTTTT	many	TRBV6-4	TRBJ2-2	.
CAISVGQGLYEQYF	TGTGCCATCAGTGTGGGACAGGGCCTCTACGAGCAGTACTTC	.	TRBV10-3	TRBJ2-7	TRBD1
CSARGTSGRRMKQYF	TGCAGTGCTAGAGGGACTAGCGGGAGACGGATGAAACAGTACTTC	once	TRBV20-1	TRBJ2-5	TRBD2
CASNTPTNEKLFF	TGTGCCAGCAACACGCCAACTAATGAAAAACTGTTTTTT	.	TRBV28	TRBJ1-4	.
CASSHRPFSGIQETQYF	TGTGCCAGCAGCCATCGACCGTTTAGCGGGATCCAAGAGACCCAGTACTTC	many	TRBV3-1	TRBJ2-5	TRBD2
CASSPLSGGLTDTQYF	TGTGCCAGCTCACCCCTTAGCGGGGGGCTCACAGATACGCAGTATTTT	few	TRBV18	TRBJ2-3	TRBD2
CASSAMGGIYNEQFF	TGTGCCAGCAGCGCTATGGGGGGCATATACAATGAGCAGTTCTTC	few	TRBV9	TRBJ2-1	.
CTSSLEAATLEGIQYF	TGTACCAGCAGCTTAGAGGCGGCCACACTGGAGGGCATTCAGTACTTC	few	TRBV7-2	TRBJ2-4	.
CASSLGSSGIYEQYF	TGTGCCAGCAGCTTAGGTTCCTCAGGGATCTACGAGCAGTACTTC	many	TRBV7-9	TRBJ2-7	.
CTTSQGAGETQYF	TGCACCACCTCGCAGGGGGCGGGGGAGACCCAGTACTTC	.	TRBV29-1	TRBJ2-5	TRBD1
CAGSVSWTNEKLFF	TGTGCCGGCAGTGTGAGTTGGACTAATGAAAAACTGTTTTTT	.	TRBV2	TRBJ1-4	.
CASSSQSDSPLHF	TGTGCCAGCAGCTCCCAGTCCGATTCACCCCTCCACTTT	.	TRBV11-2	TRBJ1-6	.
CSARGSGAGYTF	TGCAGTGCTAGAGGGTCAGGGGCTGGCTACACCTTC	few	TRBV20-1	TRBJ1-2	.
CSARDPSGGGEQFF	TGCAGTGCTAGAGATCCGAGCGGGGGTGGCGAGCAGTTCTTC	few	TRBV20-1	TRBJ2-1	TRBD2
CASSLSITGNGYTF	TGTGCCAGCAGTTTATCGATAACGGGGAATGGCTACACCTTC	few	TRBV27	TRBJ1-2	.
CSVDPGQGSVETQYF	TGCAGCGTTGATCCCGGACAGGGCTCCGTTGAGACCCAGTACTTC	.	TRBV29-1	TRBJ2-5	TRBD1
CASSSQEGNNEQFF	TGTGCCAGCAGCAGTCAAGAGGGGAACAATGAGCAGTTCTTC	.	TRBV24-1	TRBJ2-1	.
CASSLVAGLSTDTQYF	TGTGCCAGCAGCCTCGTGGCGGGCCTGAGCACAGATACGCAGTATTTT	many	TRBV3-1	TRBJ2-3	.
CASRGDRGQTYEQYF	TGTGCCAGCAGGGGAGACAGGGGGCAAACCTACGAGCAGTACTTC	many	TRBV28	TRBJ2-7	TRBD1
CASSAWTGGRNSPLHF	TGTGCCAGCAGCGCCTGGACAGGGGGCAGGAATTCACCCCTCCACTTT	many	TRBV9	TRBJ1-6	TRBD1
CASSQGTGVTPLHF	TGTGCCAGCAGCCAAGGGACAGGGGTCACACCCCTCCACTTT	.	TRBV3-1	TRBJ1-6	TRBD1
CASSWTGSDSPLHF	TGTGCCAGCAGTTGGACAGGGTCGGATTCACCCCTCCACTTT	few	TRBV12-3/TRBV12-4	TRBJ1-6	TRBD1
CASSEWGSQETQYF	TGTGCCAGCAGCGAGTGGGGCAGCCAAGAGACCCAGTACTTC	.	TRBV5-6	TRBJ2-5	.
CASTGTGNPNEQFF	TGTGCCAGCACCGGGACAGGGAATCCCAATGAGCAGTTCTTC	.	TRBV10-3	TRBJ2-1	TRBD1
CSVDLGTGVTGANVLTF	TGCAGCGTTGATCTGGGGACAGGGGTGACTGGGGCCAACGTCCTGACTTTC	.	TRBV29-1	TRBJ2-6	TRBD1
CASSLSLLSYYTF	TGTGCCAGCAGTTTAAGCCTACTAAGTTACTACACCTTC	.	TRBV12-3/TRBV12-4	TRBJ1-2	.
CSVDREGGTQYF	TGCAGCGTTGACAGGGAGGGGGGGACCCAGTACTTC	.	TRBV29-1	TRBJ2-5	.
CSASPTKGQGSQTQYF	TGCAGTGCTAGTCCCACAAAAGGACAGGGCTCACAGACCCAGTACTTC	.	TRBV20-1	TRBJ2-5	TRBD1
CASSYGGYGYTF	TGTGCCAGCAGTTACGGGGGATATGGCTACACCTTC	many	TRBV6-5	TRBJ1-2	.
CSAVAGGHTDTQYF	TGCAGTGCAGTAGCGGGAGGGCACACAGATACGCAGTATTTT	many	TRBV20-1	TRBJ2-3	TRBD2
CASSEPLTGLNYGYTF	TGTGCCAGCAGTGAACCCCTGACAGGACTTAACTATGGCTACACCTTC	.	TRBV6-1	TRBJ1-2	.
CASSRLDLTNTEAFF	TGTGCCAGCAGCCGCCTAGATCTAACCAACACTGAAGCTTTCTTT	.	TRBV12-3/TRBV12-4	TRBJ1-1	.
CAWSQGNEKLFF	TGTGCCTGGAGTCAGGGCAATGAAAAACTGTTTTTT	few	TRBV30	TRBJ1-4	.
CASSLSLVGGTDTQYF	TGCGCCAGCAGCCTCTCCCTAGTCGGGGGCACAGATACGCAGTATTTT	once	TRBV5-1	TRBJ2-3	.
CASSADLAVTQYF	TGTGCCAGCAGTGCCGACTTAGCAGTTACGCAGTATTTT	many	TRBV6-6	TRBJ2-3	.
CASSPRQGGGELFF	TGTGCCAGCAGCCCTAGACAGGGCGGCGGGGAGCTGTTTTTT	.	TRBV7-3	TRBJ2-2	TRBD1
CASSFGRGQETQYF	TGCGCCAGCAGTTTTGGACGAGGCCAAGAGACCCAGTACTTC	many	TRBV5-1	TRBJ2-5	.